Shown below are 27 T cell receptor beta chains from a single sample sequenced in a study of T cells in localized non-small cell lung cancer. Sequenced by immunoSEQ multiplex PCR; TCRdb stores in-frame clones only, minus some. The sample lists 72,000 or so clones, roughly four fifths occurring once. Here the sequenced sample was peripheral blood, taken before any cancer treatment. These receptors all stem from a female donor older than 55 with stage I lung adenocarcinoma.

The chain links TRBV2 to TRBJ2-1; 14 bases are a match to TRBD2. The CDR3 loop spans 15 amino acids. The germline V gene encodes CDR1 SNHLY and CDR2 FYNNEI. V shed 7 bases, J shed 10 bases, and the junction held 9 bases outside the gene matches. CDR3 DNA sequence: TGTGCCAGCATAACGGGACTAGCGGGAGCAGGGGAGCAGTTCTTC. The encoded protein is CASITGLAGAGEQFF. Drawing the rest from reference TRBV2 and TRBJ2-1, the complete variable domain is EPEVTQTPSHQVTQMGQEVILRCVPISNHLYFYWYRQILGQKVEFLVSFYNNEISEKSEIFDDQFSVERPDGSNFTLKIRSTKLEDSAMYFCASITGLAGAGEQFFGPGTRLTVL.

V and J are TRBV5-1 and TRBJ2-1; 8 nucleotides align to TRBD2. The V gene's germline CDR1 is SGHRS and CDR2 YFSETQ. The J segment lost 7 bases and the V segment lost 5 bases, leaving 11 bases of the junction unmatched. This CDR3 has 15 residues. CDR3 sequence reads: CASSYQGLGGNEQFF. The CDR3, as DNA: TGCGCCAGCAGTTATCAGGGACTAGGGGGGAATGAGCAGTTCTTC.

This chain joins TRBV6-5 and TRBJ1-3; 8 bases are a match to TRBD1. Germline V CDR1 and CDR2: MNHEY, SVGAGI. The junction had 2 bases not matched to a gene; V was cut back by 6 bases and J by 4 bases. There are 13 residues in the CDR3. CDR3 sequence (DNA): TGTGCCAGCAGAAGGGACAGGGGAAACACCATATATTTT. Encoded protein: CASRRDRGNTIYF.

The V gene is TRBV6-1, the J gene TRBJ2-7; D perhaps matches TRBD2 (6 bases). The V gene's germline CDR1 is MNHNS and CDR2 SASEGT. CDR3 size: 14 residues. V lost 6 bases, J lost 3 bases, and 15 bases lay in between. The CDR3 sequence is CASRTTTSNYEQYF. The CDR3 DNA reads TGTGCCAGCAGAACAACGACTAGTAACTACGAGCAGTACTTC.

The V gene is TRBV7-9, the J gene TRBJ2-3, with TRBD2 matching 13 bases. V trimming: 4 bases; J trimming: 5 bases; junction bases outside the gene matches: 9. CDR1 SEHNR and CDR2 FQNEAQ come from the germline V gene (reference sequence). The CDR3 totals 17 residues. This CDR3 reads CASSSPLTSGGKDTQYF. The DNA for the CDR3 is TGTGCCAGCAGCTCCCCCCTGACTAGCGGGGGGAAAGATACGCAGTATTTT.

In nucleotides, the CDR3 is TGCAGCGTTGCTTGGGGAAGAGGACAGCCCCAGCATTTT. This translates into CSVAWGRGQPQHF. The V call is TRBV29-1, the J call TRBJ1-5, with D uncertain. The CDR3 length is 13 residues. The V end lost 4 bases, the J end lost 7 bases, and 14 bases lay between the germline ends. Germline CDR1 SQVTM, CDR2 ANQGSEA.

The chain joins TRBV2 to TRBJ1-2; 9 bases align to TRBD1. Germline V gene data show CDR1 as SNHLY and CDR2 as FYNNEI. This CDR3 has 14 residues. With 7 bases clipped from V and 2 bases from J, the junction kept 5 bases outside the gene matches. DNA of the CDR3: TGTGCCAGCACGAGGACAGGGGCAAACTATGGCTACACCTTC. Its translation is CASTRTGANYGYTF.

V usage is TRBV6-5 and J usage is TRBJ1-5, with D possibly matching TRBD1 (5 bases). Trimming took 0 bases from V and 4 from J, leaving 10 bases between them. Germline assignment: CDR1 MNHEY and CDR2 SVGAGI. The CDR3 runs 15 residues. The CDR3 loop reads CASSYSGGSNQPQHF. Here the CDR3 DNA reads TGTGCCAGCAGTTACTCCGGGGGGAGTAATCAGCCCCAGCATTTT.

This chain uses TRBV6-5 with TRBJ2-3; D possibly corresponds to TRBD2 (5 bases). Germline V gene data show CDR1 as MNHEY and CDR2 as SVGAGI. This CDR3 is 15 amino acids long. Trimming took off 6 bases at V and 4 bases at J, with 17 bases between the two ends. The CDR3 DNA reads as TGTGCCAGCAGGCGTCCGGGGTCCCCCCCAGATACGCAGTATTTT. It yields the protein CASRRPGSPPDTQYF.

This clone was recorded once. The J gene is TRBJ2-3, the V gene TRBV27; a weak D match, TRBD2 (6 bases). Trimming shortened V by 8 bases and J by 6 bases, and 15 bases separated the two germline ends. Germline V gives CDR1 MNHEY, CDR2 SMNVEV (reference sequence). The CDR3 totals 13 residues. CDR3 sequence (DNA): TGTGCCAGCGGAGGGCGTTTCCACGATACGCAGTATTTT. Translating it yields CASGGRFHDTQYF.

The J gene is TRBJ1-5, the V gene TRBV27, with a possible D match to TRBD1 (5 bases). CDR1 and CDR2 (germline): MNHEY, SMNVEV (reference sequence). This CDR3 has 13 amino acids. V was shortened by 1 base and J by 6 bases, with 7 bases between the two germline ends. The CDR3 coding sequence is TGTGCCAGCAGTTTATTGGGGGGTCAGCCCCAGCATTTT. Amino acids: CASSLLGGQPQHF.

The chain is built from TRBV6-5 and TRBJ1-2; 7 bases align to TRBD1. This CDR3 region has 16 residues. From germline, CDR1 is MNHEY and CDR2 SVGAGI. The J segment lost 4 bases and the V segment lost 2 bases, leaving 10 bases of the junction unmatched. In DNA, the CDR3 is TGTGCCAGCAGTTACCAATTTGGACAGGATTCCTATGGCTACACCTTC. Residues: CASSYQFGQDSYGYTF.

V gene TRBV6-1 combines with J gene TRBJ2-3; D perhaps matches TRBD1 (5 bases). The CDR3 contains 14 residues. From germline, CDR1 is MNHNS and CDR2 SASEGT. Trimming cost V 4 bases and J 7 bases, with 15 bases left between them. This chain's CDR3 is CASSVVGRINTQYF. In DNA, the CDR3 is TGTGCCAGCAGTGTTGTGGGGCGGATAAATACGCAGTATTTT.

The CDR3 coding sequence is TGCGCCAGCAGCTCATCCGACGGTTCTGGGGGCTACACCTTC. Amino acids: CASSSSDGSGGYTF. This sequence joins TRBV5-1 and TRBJ1-2; D gene unclear. The CDR3 extends over 14 amino acids. V was cut by 3 bases and J by 8 bases, with 17 bases left in between. Germline lookup yields CDR1 SGHRS and CDR2 YFSETQ. Complete variable domain (other parts from reference TRBV5-1 and TRBJ1-2): KAGVTQTPRYLIKTRGQQVTLSCSPISGHRSVSWYQQTPGQGLQFLFEYFSETQRNKGNFPGRFSGRQFSNSRSEMNVSTLELGDSALYLCASSSSDGSGGYTFGSGTRLTVV.

The CDR3 sequence: CSVEKANYGYTF. The CDR3 DNA reads TGCAGCGTTGAAAAAGCTAACTATGGCTACACCTTC. This chain uses TRBV29-1 with TRBJ1-2; D uncertain. Germline V CDR1 and CDR2: SQVTM, ANQGSEA. The CDR3 length is 12 residues. Trimming removed 2 bases at V and 0 bases at J, with 4 bases between.

The V and J genes are TRBV19 and TRBJ1-6, with TRBD1 matching 7 bases. This CDR3 spans 14 amino acids. Germline V lookup: CDR1 LNHDA, CDR2 SQIVND (reference sequence). V dropped 6 bases and J dropped 9; count of bases not matched to a gene: 8. As DNA, the CDR3 is TGTGCCAGTAGCATTACAGGGGTGAGTTCACCCCTCCACTTT. Its translation is CASSITGVSSPLHF.

CDR3 coding DNA: TGTGCCAGCAGTTTACGTACAGAAACTGATGGCTACACCTTC. This gives the protein CASSLRTETDGYTF. The chain uses TRBV6-5 and TRBJ1-2; D gene uncertain. Germline V gives CDR1 MNHEY, CDR2 SVGAGI. The CDR3 extends over 14 amino acids. The V gene lost 4 bases and the J gene lost 6 bases, with 15 bases spanning the gap.

The CDR3 nucleotides are TGTGCCAGCTCACCTGGGGGTCGCGAGCAGTACTTC. Translated, it gives CASSPGGREQYF. V usage is TRBV18 and J usage is TRBJ2-7, with D tentatively TRBD1 or TRBD2 (5 bases each). Germline V CDR1 and CDR2: KGHSH, LQKENI. The CDR3 spans 12 residues. V was cut by 3 bases and J by 6 bases, with 9 bases left in between.

The chain recombines TRBV4-2 with TRBJ2-7; 11 nucleotides match TRBD2. With V trimmed by 0 bases and J by 10 bases, 8 bases remained unmatched. Germline CDR1 LGHNA, CDR2 YNFKEQ. This CDR3 is 15 amino acids long. The CDR3, as DNA: TGTGCCAGCAGCCAAGAACTAGCGGGGGTTGGAGTACAGTACTTC. Its protein is CASSQELAGVGVQYF.

This sequence joins TRBV11-3 and TRBJ2-1; no definite D call. CDR3 length: 12 residues. Between the trimmed V and J ends, which lost 5 bases and 3 bases, there was a span of 5 bases. Looked up from germline, CDR1 is SGHNT and CDR2 is YENEEA. This CDR3 reads CASSPNYNEQFF. DNA for the CDR3: TGTGCCAGCAGCCCTAACTACAATGAGCAGTTCTTC.

J is TRBJ2-3 and V is TRBV10-3; weak D call: TRBD2 (5 bases). Trimming shortened V by 11 bases and J by 0 bases, and 15 bases separated the two germline ends. The length of the CDR3 is 14 residues. CDR1 ENHRY and CDR2 SYGVKD come from the germline V gene. The CDR3 DNA follows: TGTGCCGCCGATCACGGGGTAAGCACAGATACGCAGTATTTT. Protein sequence: CAADHGVSTDTQYF.

The chain has TRBV18 and TRBJ2-2, with TRBD1 as a possible D gene (6 bases). This CDR3 comprises 16 residues. The germline V gene has CDR1 KGHSH and CDR2 LQKENI. Trimming took 0 bases from V and 5 from J, leaving 13 bases between them. The DNA for the CDR3 is TGTGCCAGCTCACCACCGGGGGCAGTTCTGACCGGGGAGCTGTTTTTT. Translating it yields CASSPPGAVLTGELFF.

The J gene is TRBJ1-1, the V gene TRBV7-9, with 7 nucleotides matching TRBD1. CDR1 and CDR2 (germline): SEHNR, FQNEAQ (reference sequence). This CDR3 is 14 amino acids long. The trim removed 7 bases at V and 2 bases at J, leaving 7 bases unmatched. CDR3 amino acids: CASTATGTNTEAFF. DNA of the CDR3: TGTGCCAGCACCGCGACAGGGACCAACACTGAAGCTTTCTTT.

This sequence joins TRBV6-6 and TRBJ2-3; the D gene could be TRBD1 or TRBD2 (5 bases each). CDR1 MNHNY and CDR2 SVGAGI come from the germline V gene (reference sequence). The CDR3 contains 12 residues. V was shortened by 5 bases and J by 14 bases, with 17 bases between the two germline ends. The CDR3 nucleotides are TGTGCCAGCAGTGCGGCGACGGGACCGGCGTATTTT. This gives the protein CASSAATGPAYF.

The rearrangement joins TRBV9 to TRBJ2-3; 7 nucleotides match TRBD2. Germline values: CDR1 SGDLS, CDR2 YYNGEE. This CDR3 is 16 amino acids long. With V trimmed by 0 bases and J by 0 bases, 4 bases remained unmatched. The CDR3: CASSVARGSSTDTQYF. CDR3 DNA sequence: TGTGCCAGCAGCGTAGCTCGCGGGAGTAGCACAGATACGCAGTATTTT.

The V call is TRBV2, the J call TRBJ2-3; TRBD1 matches at 9 bases. The V gene end was trimmed by 5 bases and the J gene end by 5 bases; junction bases not matched to a gene: 8. This CDR3 has 15 residues. Germline CDR1 reads SNHLY; CDR2 reads FYNNEI. The CDR3 bases are TGTGCCAGCAGTAGCCCCGGGACAGGGAAAGATACGCAGTATTTT. Translated, it gives CASSSPGTGKDTQYF.

The chain combines TRBV11-3 with TRBJ1-1; D is ambiguous. Germline V gene sequence: CDR1 SGHNT, CDR2 YENEEA. This CDR3 is built from 15 residues. V was trimmed by 7 bases and J by 4 bases, leaving 19 bases between them. CDR3 nucleotide sequence: TGTGCCAGCATCAACGGGTCCCGAGGGCCCACTGAAGCTTTCTTT. Its protein product is CASINGSRGPTEAFF.